This T cell receptor (beta chain) emerged from a study of T cells in Graves' hyperthyroidism and ophthalmopathy. Study-wide results and caveats: Median prediction lead before ophthalmopathy onset was 5.5 to 7 months with the model.

This CDR3 has 16 amino acids. The V gene lost 6 bases and the J gene lost 0 bases, with 15 bases spanning the gap. A patient was excluded if there was uncontrolled infection, other autoimmune disease, pregnancy or lactation. It was RNA transcripts that yielded the amplified TCR beta CDR3 regions. A first-round RT-PCR of the TCR CDR3 used the HTBI primer set. TCRdb independently ran MiXCR on the multiplex PCR reads; one entry per CDR3 protein. The sample includes fewer than 400,000 distinct CDR3 sequences, about 14% of them seen just once. Regarding this clonotype: Its antigen is unknown.

The sequence derives from a man aged 45-60 years with Graves' ophthalmopathy. The chain joins TRBV12-3 or TRBV12-4 to TRBJ2-4; D call uncertain. Sequenced sample: blood. DNA of the CDR3: TGTGCCAGCAGCTCAGGACCGATAGTAGCCAAAAACATTCAGTACTTC. It specifies CASSSGPIVAKNIQYF.